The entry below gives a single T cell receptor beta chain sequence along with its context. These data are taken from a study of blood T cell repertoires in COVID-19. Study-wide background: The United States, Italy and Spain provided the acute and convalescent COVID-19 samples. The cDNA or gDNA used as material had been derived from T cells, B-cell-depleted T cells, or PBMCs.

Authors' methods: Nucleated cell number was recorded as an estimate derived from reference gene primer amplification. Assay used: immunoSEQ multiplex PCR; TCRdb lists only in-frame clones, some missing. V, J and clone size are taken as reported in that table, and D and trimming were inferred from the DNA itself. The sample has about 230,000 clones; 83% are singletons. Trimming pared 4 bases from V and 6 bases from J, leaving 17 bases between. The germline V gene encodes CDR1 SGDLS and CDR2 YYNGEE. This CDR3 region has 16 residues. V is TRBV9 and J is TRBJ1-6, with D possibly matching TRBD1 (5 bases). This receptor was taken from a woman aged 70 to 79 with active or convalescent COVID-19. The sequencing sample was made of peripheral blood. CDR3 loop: CASSLAQWQGNSPLHF. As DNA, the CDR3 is TGTGCCAGCAGCCTCGCCCAGTGGCAGGGTAATTCACCCCTCCACTTT.